The 5 T cell receptor beta chains below all came from one sample that was sequenced in a study of cytomegalovirus exposure and HLA in healthy donors. Vbeta (60) and Jbeta (13) primers were used in the PCR. The repertoire was sequenced with immunoSEQ multiplex PCR; TCRdb's copy has only in-frame clones and lacks some. This table holds over 110,000 clones, around 79% found once. Sequencing was done on a sample of PBMCs. The receptors originated from a woman in her forties or fifties in good health and CMV-seropositive.

The chain combines TRBV28 with TRBJ2-4; TRBD2 agrees at 10 bases. This CDR3 is 16 amino acids long. Germline assignment: CDR1 MDHEN and CDR2 SYDVKM. The ends lost 6 bases at V and 8 bases at J; junction bases unmatched: 13. The CDR3 is CASRTGASGGSDIQYF. Here the CDR3 DNA reads TGTGCCAGCAGAACAGGGGCTAGCGGGGGTTCGGACATTCAGTACTTC.

CDR3 sequence reads: CATSRTTTTGTGNTIYF. CDR3 DNA sequence: TGTGCCACCAGCAGGACGACTACAACGGGTACTGGAAACACCATATATTTT. The chain links TRBV15 to TRBJ1-3; D ambiguous. Trimming removed 3 bases from V and 2 bases from J, with 17 bases in between. The CDR3 sequence is 17 residues long. In germline, CDR1 is LNHNV, CDR2 YYDKDF (reference sequence).

This chain uses TRBV6-5 with TRBJ2-7; TRBD1 matches at 8 bases. The junction had 6 bases not matched to a gene; V was cut back by 4 bases and J by 7 bases. The CDR3 is made up of 13 amino acids. Germline values: CDR1 MNHEY, CDR2 SVGAGI. CDR3 nucleotide sequence: TGTGCCAGCAGTTCCTGGACAGGGCAAGAGCAGTACTTC. This codes for CASSSWTGQEQYF.

The rearrangement uses TRBV5-1 and TRBJ1-1; weak D call: TRBD1 (6 bases). The length of the CDR3 is 15 residues. V gave up 1 base and J gave up 4 bases, with 14 bases separating them. Looked up from germline, CDR1 is SGHRS and CDR2 is YFSETQ. CDR3 nucleotides: TGCGCCAGCAGCTTGTCTGAGGGCAGGGGCACTGAAGCTTTCTTT. Translation: CASSLSEGRGTEAFF.

This chain links TRBV7-6 with TRBJ2-5; D is unresolved. Germline assignment: CDR1 SGHVS and CDR2 FNYEAQ. Trimming removed 10 bases at V and 1 base at J, with 19 bases between. The CDR3 consists of 15 residues. The CDR3 region is CATSGMTVVQETQYF. As DNA, the CDR3 is TGTGCCACCTCCGGTATGACTGTTGTCCAAGAGACCCAGTACTTC.